The rows below give T cell receptor beta chains drawn from one sample of a study of blood T cell repertoires in COVID-19. Assay: immunoSEQ multiplex PCR; the TCRdb copy retains only in-frame clones and omits some. In the table there are about 180,000 clones, around 87% of which are singletons. The sample taken for sequencing was peripheral blood. All receptors come from a man aged 40-49 years with active or convalescent COVID-19. Both conserved end residues are part of each CDR3. The D gene is left open where the match is weak. For some rows the clone size is stated as once, few or many, or as a class when expanded; others skip it.

D	V	size	J	DNA	CDR3
NA	TRBV10-3	few	TRBJ1-1	TGTGCCATCAGCCCGAGGGGGTGGAACACTGAAGCTTTCTTT	CAISPRGWNTEAFF
TRBD1	TRBV28	few	TRBJ2-1	TGTGCCAGCACTCCTGACAGGGGTGGGAATGAGCAGTTCTTC	CASTPDRGGNEQFF
TRBD2	TRBV5-1	once	TRBJ2-4	TGCGCCAGCAGCTCGGACTCGGGGGGCAAAAACATTCAGTACTTC	CASSSDSGGKNIQYF
NA	TRBV5-4	NA	TRBJ2-7	TGTGCCAGCAGCTCGCCTCGGGGTCCCCAACTCTACGAGCAGTACTTC	CASSSPRGPQLYEQYF
TRBD1	TRBV7-2	few	TRBJ1-1	TGTGCCAGCAGCTTAAGGGACAGCCTCACTGAAGCTTTCTTT	CASSLRDSLTEAFF
TRBD1	TRBV5-5	NA	TRBJ2-5	TGTGCCAGCAGCCCCTCGACAGGGAAAGAGACCCAGTACTTC	CASSPSTGKETQYF
TRBD1	TRBV24-1	NA	TRBJ1-5	TGTGCCACCAGTGCCCGGACAGGATCCAATCAGCCCCAGCATTTT	CATSARTGSNQPQHF
TRBD1	TRBV5-1	NA	TRBJ1-5	TGCGCCAGCAGCTTGGGGACAGGGGACGGCAATCAGCCCCAGCATTTT	CASSLGTGDGNQPQHF
TRBD2	TRBV5-1	once	TRBJ2-2	TGCGCCAGCAGCGTGACTAGCGGGGCCGGGGAGCTGTTTTTT	CASSVTSGAGELFF
NA	TRBV4-3	NA	TRBJ2-1	TGCGCCAGCAGCCAAGAGATTCGGAGCAAGGAGCAGTTCTTC	CASSQEIRSKEQFF
NA	TRBV27	NA	TRBJ1-5	TGTGCCAGCCCGGCGACAGTTCCATATAGCAATCAGCCCCAGCATTTT	CASPATVPYSNQPQHF
NA	TRBV20-1	NA	TRBJ1-2	TGCAGTGTCAACAGGGAGGGTGGCTACACCTTC	CSVNREGGYTF
TRBD1	TRBV7-9	NA	TRBJ1-6	TGTGCCAGCAGCCCGGACAGGGCGGGAAATTCACCCCTCCACTTT	CASSPDRAGNSPLHF
NA	TRBV6-5	NA	TRBJ1-6	TGTGCCAGCAGTTACGAGGATTCGGGTTCACCCCTCCACTTT	CASSYEDSGSPLHF
TRBD2	TRBV5-1	NA	TRBJ2-3	TGCGCCAGCACTCTAGCGGGGGGGCAACAAGATACGCAGTATTTT	CASTLAGGQQDTQYF
NA	TRBV19	few	TRBJ1-5	TGTGCCAGTAGTATTCAGCGGGGGCCGAACCAGCCCCAGCATTTT	CASSIQRGPNQPQHF
TRBD1	TRBV6-5	NA	TRBJ2-2	TGTGCCAGCAGTTATAGGACAGGGTCCACCGGGGAGCTGTTTTTT	CASSYRTGSTGELFF
NA	TRBV29-1	NA	TRBJ1-1	TGCAGCGTTGAAGAGTACCGTCCCGGCGGGAACACTGAAGCTTTCTTT	CSVEEYRPGGNTEAFF
NA	TRBV9	NA	TRBJ1-2	TGTGCCAGCAGCGCCAGAGGTGGCTCTAACTATGGCTACACCTTC	CASSARGGSNYGYTF
TRBD1	TRBV18	few	TRBJ1-2	TGTGCCAGCTCACCGGACAGGGACTATGGCTACACCTTC	CASSPDRDYGYTF
TRBD1	TRBV5-1	NA	TRBJ2-2	TGCGCCAGCAGCCTAACAGGGGGCCCCGGGGAGCTGTTTTTT	CASSLTGGPGELFF
NA	TRBV11-2	NA	TRBJ1-3	TGTGCCAGCAGCTTAACAGGGACAAACACCATATATTTT	CASSLTGTNTIYF
TRBD1	TRBV28	NA	TRBJ1-6	TGTGCCAGCAGTTTCCAGCTTACAGGGGAAAATTCACCCCTCCACTTT	CASSFQLTGENSPLHF
TRBD1	TRBV11-2	NA	TRBJ1-2	TGTGCCAGCAGCCTCTACAGGGGGCTTGCTAACTATGGCTACACCTTC	CASSLYRGLANYGYTF
NA	TRBV30	NA	TRBJ1-1	TGTGCCTGGCTAAGGCCAGGTTACAACACTGAAGCTTTCTTT	CAWLRPGYNTEAFF
NA	TRBV24-1	NA	TRBJ1-5	TGTGCCACCAGTGATTTCCGCAGCGGTCAGCCCCAGCATTTT	CATSDFRSGQPQHF